Each of the 15 T cell receptor beta chains below was sequenced from the same sample in a study of T cell responses to AZD1222 COVID-19 vaccine. The assay was immunoSEQ multiplex PCR, and TCRdb's table has in-frame clones only and misses some. Here the sample spans some 140,000 clones, roughly 90% being singletons. Specimen: peripheral blood, collected on day 0 of AZD1222 vaccination. The receptors were sampled from an adult in good health.

The J gene is TRBJ1-5, the V gene TRBV4-3; the D gene is possibly TRBD1 (6 bases). CDR3 length: 18 amino acids. Germline V gene sequence: CDR1 LGHNA, CDR2 YSLEER. Trimming removed 4 bases from V and 2 bases from J, with 21 bases in between. For the CDR3, the DNA is TGCGCCAGCAGCCCGTCCCGGGACACCCGTCAGGGCAATCAGCCCCAGCATTTT. Protein sequence: CASSPSRDTRQGNQPQHF.

The chain is built from TRBV28 and TRBJ1-1; D possibly corresponds to TRBD1 (5 bases). CDR1 MDHEN and CDR2 SYDVKM come from the germline V gene. V was pared by 8 bases and J by 5 bases, with 12 bases between. The CDR3 contains 12 residues. This CDR3 is CASLGGRTEAFF. In nucleotides, the CDR3 is TGTGCCAGCCTGGGGGGGAGGACTGAAGCTTTCTTT.

The chain couples TRBV11-3 to TRBJ2-7; D call uncertain. The CDR3 runs to 14 residues. Germline assignment: CDR1 SGHNT and CDR2 YENEEA. Trimming took off 0 bases at V and 2 bases at J, with 8 bases between the two ends. Here the CDR3 DNA reads TGTGCCAGCAGCTTAGACGGACCAACCTACGAGCAGTACTTC. Its translation: CASSLDGPTYEQYF.

This clone was picked up a small number of times. J is TRBJ1-1 and V is TRBV9; 8 nucleotides align to TRBD1. Germline assignment: CDR1 SGDLS and CDR2 YYNGEE. The CDR3 is 15 residues long. Unmatched junction bases numbered 1, after V lost 0 bases and J lost 0 bases. Here the CDR3 reads CASSVVGQVNTEAFF. The CDR3, as DNA: TGTGCCAGCAGCGTAGTGGGACAGGTGAACACTGAAGCTTTCTTT.

The chain has TRBV5-4 and TRBJ2-7; D remains ambiguous. V was cut by 0 bases and J by 3 bases, with 7 bases left in between. Germline V gene data show CDR1 as SGHNT and CDR2 as YYREEE (reference sequence). The length of the CDR3 is 13 residues. The DNA for the CDR3 is TGTGCCAGCAGCTTGGGTGTCAGCTACGAGCAGTACTTC. This sequence encodes CASSLGVSYEQYF.

This chain uses TRBV6-6 with TRBJ2-7; perhaps TRBD1 as D (6 bases). V was trimmed by 6 bases and J by 2 bases, leaving 11 bases between them. The CDR3 extends over 13 amino acids. Germline V lookup: CDR1 MNHNY, CDR2 SVGAGI (reference sequence). The CDR3 DNA sequence: TGTGCCAGCAGCGGACAGAAAACCTACGAGCAGTACTTC. This sequence encodes CASSGQKTYEQYF.

J is TRBJ2-1 and V is TRBV27; no clear D gene. The V and J ends lost 1 base and 1 base respectively, with 8 bases between them. The CDR3 consists of 15 residues. Germline V gene data show CDR1 as MNHEY and CDR2 as SMNVEV (reference sequence). CDR3 coding DNA: TGTGCCAGCAGTTTATACCTGGGGTCCTACAATGAGCAGTTCTTC. It yields the protein CASSLYLGSYNEQFF.

Worth noting for this clone: The junction departs from germline at one end; a sequencing error may be responsible. This chain joins TRBV6-2 or TRBV6-3 and TRBJ2-1; 7 bases line up with TRBD2. Per the germline V gene, CDR1 is MNHEY and CDR2 is SVGEGT. This CDR3 has 13 residues. The CDR3 coding sequence is TGTGCCAGCAGTGTCGGGTTGGGGGAGCGGGGAGTCTTC. Its translation: CASSVGLGERGVF.

The chain recombines TRBV18 with TRBJ1-2; no clear D gene. V was trimmed by 3 bases and J by 0 bases, leaving 11 bases between them. Germline assignment: CDR1 KGHSH and CDR2 LQKENI. CDR3 length: 15 residues. CDR3 amino acids: CASSPLGGTNYGYTF. The CDR3 DNA reads TGTGCCAGCTCACCCTTAGGAGGGACTAACTATGGCTACACCTTC.

This CDR3 is CASNPATGAYGYTF. The CDR3 coding sequence is TGTGCCAGTAACCCCGCCACAGGTGCCTATGGCTACACCTTC. The chain employs TRBV19 and TRBJ1-2; D possibly corresponds to TRBD1 (5 bases). Between the trimmed V and J ends, which lost 7 bases and 4 bases, there was a span of 16 bases. The CDR3 runs to 14 residues. Per the germline V gene, CDR1 is LNHDA and CDR2 is SQIVND (reference sequence).

In this sample, this clone turned up once. This chain uses TRBV6-1 with TRBJ1-1, with D possibly TRBD1 on 5 matching bases. V gave up 1 base and J gave up 4 bases, with 10 bases separating them. The germline gives CDR1 MNHNS, CDR2 SASEGT. The CDR3 sequence is 14 residues long. Written as DNA, the CDR3 is TGTGCCAGCAGTGAAGTCGGGGGGTTCACTGAAGCTTTCTTT. Translating it yields CASSEVGGFTEAFF.

The J gene is TRBJ1-1, the V gene TRBV4-3; the D is unclear. The CDR3 has 16 residues. V lost 0 bases and J lost 1, with 12 bases in between. Germline assignment: CDR1 LGHNA and CDR2 YSLEER. The DNA for the CDR3 is TGCGCCAGCAGCCAAGATCGGGCACTCCGGAACACTGAAGCTTTCTTT. Its translation: CASSQDRALRNTEAFF.

The rearrangement joins TRBV6-5 to TRBJ1-5; 7 bases align to TRBD1. The CDR3 totals 15 residues. V gave up 4 bases and J gave up 1 base; unmatched junction bases: 4. In germline, CDR1 is MNHEY, CDR2 SVGAGI. The CDR3 region is CASSSEGASNQPQHF. The CDR3 region has the DNA TGTGCCAGCAGTTCTGAGGGGGCGAGCAATCAGCCCCAGCATTTT.

This rearrangement joins TRBV9 to TRBJ2-2; D gene ambiguous. V was shortened by 0 bases and J by 0 bases, with 6 bases between the two germline ends. The CDR3 runs 15 residues. The germline V gene has CDR1 SGDLS and CDR2 YYNGEE. CDR3: CASSVGATNTGELFF. The CDR3, as DNA: TGTGCCAGCAGCGTAGGGGCAACGAACACCGGGGAGCTGTTTTTT.

A note on this clone: Other DNA sequences of this sample code for an identical CDR3. The chain carries TRBV13 and TRBJ1-3; the match to TRBD1 covers 7 bases. CDR1 and CDR2 from the germline V gene are PRHDT and FYEKMQ (reference sequence). Trimming removed 6 bases from V and 3 bases from J; junction bases left unmatched: 5. This CDR3 is 14 amino acids long. The CDR3 region has the DNA TGTGCCAGCAGTCTTACAGGGGATGGAAACACCATATATTTT. It translates to CASSLTGDGNTIYF.